The clone carrying this TCR beta chain occurred a few times. These data originate in a study of blood T cell repertoires in COVID-19. On the study more broadly: Researchers got acute and convalescent COVID-19 samples from the United States, Italy and Spain. Sample material is recorded as cDNA or gDNA derived from T cells, B-cell-depleted T cells, or PBMCs.

The CDR3 runs to 14 residues. Germline V gene data show CDR1 as SEHNR and CDR2 as FQNEAQ (reference sequence). J was trimmed by 8 bases and V by 5 bases; bases with no gene match: 11. Original processing notes: Researchers report that nucleated cell counts were estimated from reference gene primer amplification. Profiling relied on immunoSEQ multiplex PCR, and the TCRdb table lists in-frame clones only, not all of them. V and J calls and clone size are copied from that table; D and trimming were computed from the DNA. The sample contains about 240,000 clones, 75% to 85% of which appear only once. V gene TRBV7-9 combines with J gene TRBJ1-1; TRBD1 aligns across 7 bases. What was sequenced was peripheral blood. This clonotype originated in a woman aged 70 to 79 with acute or convalescent COVID-19. CDR3 protein: CASSVHRGQGEAFF. The CDR3 DNA reads TGTGCCAGCAGCGTACACAGGGGCCAAGGCGAAGCTTTCTTT.